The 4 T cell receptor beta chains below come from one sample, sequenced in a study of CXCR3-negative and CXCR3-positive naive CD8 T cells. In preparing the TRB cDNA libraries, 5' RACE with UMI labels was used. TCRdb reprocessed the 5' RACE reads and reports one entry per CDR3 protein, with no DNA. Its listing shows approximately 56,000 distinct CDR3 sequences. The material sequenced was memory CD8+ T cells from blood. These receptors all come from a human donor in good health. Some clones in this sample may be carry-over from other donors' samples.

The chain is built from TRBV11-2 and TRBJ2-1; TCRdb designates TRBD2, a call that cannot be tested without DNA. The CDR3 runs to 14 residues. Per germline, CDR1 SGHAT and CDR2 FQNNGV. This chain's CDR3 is CASRSGLGYNEQFF.

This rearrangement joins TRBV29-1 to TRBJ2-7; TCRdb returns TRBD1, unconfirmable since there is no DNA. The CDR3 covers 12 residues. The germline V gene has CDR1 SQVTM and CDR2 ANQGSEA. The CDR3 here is CSVEDSGPEQYF.

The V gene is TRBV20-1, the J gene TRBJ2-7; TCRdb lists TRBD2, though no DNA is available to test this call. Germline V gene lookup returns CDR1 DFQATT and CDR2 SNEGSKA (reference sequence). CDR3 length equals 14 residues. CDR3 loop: CSAGTRGPSYEQYF.

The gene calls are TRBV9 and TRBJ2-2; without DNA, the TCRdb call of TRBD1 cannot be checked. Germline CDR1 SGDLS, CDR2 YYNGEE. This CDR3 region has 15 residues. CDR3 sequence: CASSYWTGNTGELFF. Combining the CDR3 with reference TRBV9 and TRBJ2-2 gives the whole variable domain DSGVTQTPKHLITATGQRVTLRCSPRSGDLSVYWYQQSLDQGLQFLIQYYNGEERAKGNILERFSAQQFPDLHSELNLSSLELGDSALYFCASSYWTGNTGELFFGEGSRLTVL.